Below, one T cell receptor beta chain is given with its context. The antigen is undetermined. Deletions cut 3 bases from V and 3 bases from J, with 11 bases between. The CDR3 consists of 14 residues. Germline V gene data show CDR1 as SEHNR and CDR2 as FQNEAQ (reference sequence). The study ran its PCR with 60 Vbeta and 13 Jbeta primers. TCRdb keeps only in-frame clones here, not all; method: immunoSEQ multiplex PCR. This table has 85,000 to 90,000 clones, approximately 76% appearing once. The data originate from a study of cytomegalovirus exposure and HLA in healthy donors. Points from the study as a whole: CMV antigen specificity of three CMV-associated chains was confirmed in vitro. Researchers reported in a later analysis that a missense DCLRE1C variant was tied to TCR beta V- and J-gene trimming.

The sequence came from a man younger than 40 in good health and CMV-seropositive. The chain combines TRBV7-9 with TRBJ1-1, with D unclear. The sample consisted of PBMCs. The DNA of the CDR3 is TGTGCCAGCAGCTTGCCCCCGCGTGACACTGAAGCTTTCTTT. This encodes CASSLPPRDTEAFF.